This record covers a single TCR beta chain. Its antigen is not identified. These data originate in a study of graft-versus-host responses after intestinal transplantation. On the study more broadly: Recipients received multivisceral, liver-intestinal, or isolated intestinal transplants. Uniformly, recipients were administered anti-thymocyte globulin induction with subsequent tacrolimus and steroids for around three years. Overall study results and limits: Within the allografts of patients who had graft-donor T cell macrochimerism, graft-versus-host to host-versus-graft clonal ratios were high.

The CDR3 contains 15 residues. CDR1 and CDR2 from the germline V gene are MNHEY and SVGAGI. The trim removed 4 bases at V and 0 bases at J, leaving 1 base unmatched. The protocol was immunoSEQ multiplex PCR, while the TCRdb copy is restricted to in-frame clones and leaves out a portion. This repertoire shows about 120,000 clones, roughly 95% found once; its top ten account for less than 0.55%. Specimen: unstimulated CD8+ T cells sorted from spleen or lymph node cells, collected before intestinal transplant. This TCR came from a human donor who received an intestinal transplant. The genes are TRBV6-5 and TRBJ1-3; 9 positions agree with TRBD1. Written as DNA, the CDR3 is TGTGCCAGCAGTTTGGGACAGGGCTCTGGAAACACCATATATTTT. It is translated as CASSLGQGSGNTIYF.